What follows are 5 T cell receptor beta chains derived from one specimen sequenced in a study of T cell repertoires in aging, cancer and after chemotherapy. A mixed TRB-A/B primer pool amplified rearranged TRB by multiplex touch-down PCR. In TCRdb, the multiplex PCR reads were re-called with MiXCR into one record per CDR3 protein. Among under 8,500 distinct CDR3 sequences listed, 30% were seen once. Peripheral blood genomic DNA, not sorted cells or RNA, was the template. Sequencing input: blood. Receptor source: a human donor with a blood cancer.

Judged by abundance, this clonotype is medium-sized. The chain links TRBV6-5 to TRBJ2-3; D call uncertain. The CDR3 loop spans 12 amino acids. V shed 5 bases and J shed 8 bases, with 11 bases lying between them. Germline CDR1 is MNHEY and CDR2 is SVGAGI. CDR3 coding DNA: TGTGCCAGCAGTCAAGACGGTCTTACGCAGTATTTT. Translated: CASSQDGLTQYF.

This clonotype is termed medium-sized (0.01 to 0.1%). This chain uses TRBV19 with TRBJ2-7, with 7 bases lining up with TRBD1. CDR1 is LNHDA, CDR2 SQIVND, per germline (reference sequence). The CDR3 is made up of 15 amino acids. Trimming cost V 3 bases and J 2 bases; bases outside gene matches: 7. DNA of the CDR3: TGTGCCAGTAGTATTCTTGAGGGGGCCACCTACGAGCAGTACTTC. Protein sequence: CASSILEGATYEQYF.

This chain links TRBV19 with TRBJ1-2; 11 nucleotides align to TRBD1. Trimming cost V 5 bases and J 4 bases; bases outside gene matches: 3. CDR3 length: 14 residues. Germline values: CDR1 LNHDA, CDR2 SQIVND (reference sequence). The CDR3 DNA is TGTGCCAGTAGTTGGACAGGGGGCCTCTATGGCTACACCTTC. This codes for CASSWTGGLYGYTF. Full variable domain (missing parts from reference TRBV19 and TRBJ1-2): DGGITQSPKYLFRKEGQNVTLSCEQNLNHDAMYWYRQDPGQGLRLIYYSQIVNDFQKGDIAEGYSVSREKKESFPLTVTSAQKNPTAFYLCASSWTGGLYGYTFGSGTRLTVV.

This rearrangement joins TRBV11-3 to TRBJ1-1, with D tentatively TRBD1 (5 bases). Germline CDR1 reads SGHNT; CDR2 reads YENEEA. V lost 0 bases to trimming and J lost 10 bases, with 9 bases between them. CDR3 length: 12 residues. CDR3 region: CASSLDPGGAFF. The CDR3 DNA reads TGTGCCAGCAGCTTAGACCCGGGGGGAGCTTTCTTT. Full variable domain (missing parts from reference TRBV11-3 and TRBJ1-1): EAGVVQSPRYKIIEKKQPVAFWCNPISGHNTLYWYLQNLGQGPELLIRYENEEAVDDSQLPKDRFSAERLKGVDSTLKIQPAELGDSAVYLCASSLDPGGAFFGQGTRLTVV.

In this sample, this clonotype is medium-sized. The rearrangement joins TRBV5-5 to TRBJ2-5, with 10 bases fitting TRBD1. With V trimmed by 2 bases and J by 5 bases, 6 bases remained unmatched. The CDR3 runs to 15 residues. Looked up from germline, CDR1 is SGHKS and CDR2 is YYEKEE (reference sequence). The CDR3 bases are TGTGCCAGCAGCTTAGAGGGACAGGGGCACGAGACCCAGTACTTC. It yields the protein CASSLEGQGHETQYF.